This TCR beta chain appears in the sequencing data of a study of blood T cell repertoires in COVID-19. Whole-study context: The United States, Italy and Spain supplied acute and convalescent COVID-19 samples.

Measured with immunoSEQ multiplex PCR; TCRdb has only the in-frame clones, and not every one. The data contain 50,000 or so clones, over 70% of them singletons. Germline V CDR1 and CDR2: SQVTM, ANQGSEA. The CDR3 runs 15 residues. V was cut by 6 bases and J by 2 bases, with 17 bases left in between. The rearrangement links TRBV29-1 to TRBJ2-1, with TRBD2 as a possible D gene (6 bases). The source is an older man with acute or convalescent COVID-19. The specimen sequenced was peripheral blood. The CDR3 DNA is TGCAGCGTGGGGGGACCGGGGGTTCCCTACAATGAGCAGTTCTTC. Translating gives CSVGGPGVPYNEQFF.